This TCR beta chain was sequenced in a study of T cells after somatic rescue of genetic block. There are 15 residues in the CDR3. The germline V gene encodes CDR1 SGHVS and CDR2 FNYEAQ. V lost 1 base and J lost 4, with 13 bases in between. Method: immunoSEQ multiplex PCR; TCRdb's copy keeps in-frame clones and lacks some. Here the sample spans about 15,000 clones, 60% to 75% being singletons. This receptor was obtained from a man aged 18 to 30. Sequencing was done on a sample of peripheral blood mononuclear cells (PBMCs). The chain recombines TRBV7-6 with TRBJ2-5, with D perhaps matching TRBD2 (5 bases). The CDR3 sequence: CASSLGAAEIETQYF. The CDR3, as DNA: TGTGCCAGCAGCTTAGGGGCAGCGGAAATAGAGACCCAGTACTTC.